This T cell receptor (beta chain) was captured by sequencing in a study of T-cell memory formation after mild COVID-19. TCRdb reanalysed the 5' RACE reads using MiXCR and keeps one entry per CDR3 protein. The table includes 180,000 or so distinct CDR3 sequences, about 9.9% detected once. In its sample, this clonotype was seen many times. Germline V gene data show CDR1 as MNHEY and CDR2 as SVGAGI. The CDR3 spans 13 residues. The V end was cut by 6 bases, the J end by 3 bases, with 11 bases between. The source of this sequence is a young man who had mild COVID-19 (a few samples of this study predate the infection). Cell type and time point are not known. The V gene is TRBV6-5, the J gene TRBJ2-5; unclear D gene. The material sequenced was PBMCs or a T cell subset sorted from them (not recorded which). The CDR3 here is CASRPYIEETQYF. In nucleotides, the CDR3 is TGTGCCAGCAGGCCCTACATTGAAGAGACCCAGTACTTC.